This TCR beta chain stems from a study of blood T cell repertoires in COVID-19. Germline values: CDR1 SNHLY, CDR2 FYNNEI. The length of the CDR3 is 14 residues. V dropped 5 bases and J dropped 0 bases, with 9 bases sitting between them. Authors' analysis steps: Scientists estimated how many nucleated cells there were by amplifying reference gene primers. Only in-frame clones appear in the TCRdb table, and some are missing; sequencing was by immunoSEQ multiplex PCR. The V and J calls and the clone size are those of that table, but D and trimming were determined from the DNA. The data show around 140,000 clones, 60% to 80% seen once. Donors in Cohort 3 who had recovered were those with two negative PCRs, healthcare professional clearance, or resolution of their symptoms.

The chain links TRBV2 to TRBJ2-3; D unresolved. Sequenced input: PBMCs or T cells enriched from blood (not recorded which). This TCR came from a woman between 45 and 65 years old who had recovered from COVID-19. The CDR3 loop is CASSTHSSTDTQYF. The DNA for the CDR3 is TGTGCCAGCAGTACTCATTCTAGCACAGATACGCAGTATTTT. The full variable domain, in which reference TRBV2 and TRBJ2-3 provide the parts outside the CDR3, is EPEVTQTPSHQVTQMGQEVILRCVPISNHLYFYWYRQILGQKVEFLVSFYNNEISEKSEIFDDQFSVERPDGSNFTLKIRSTKLEDSAMYFCASSTHSSTDTQYFGPGTRLTVL.